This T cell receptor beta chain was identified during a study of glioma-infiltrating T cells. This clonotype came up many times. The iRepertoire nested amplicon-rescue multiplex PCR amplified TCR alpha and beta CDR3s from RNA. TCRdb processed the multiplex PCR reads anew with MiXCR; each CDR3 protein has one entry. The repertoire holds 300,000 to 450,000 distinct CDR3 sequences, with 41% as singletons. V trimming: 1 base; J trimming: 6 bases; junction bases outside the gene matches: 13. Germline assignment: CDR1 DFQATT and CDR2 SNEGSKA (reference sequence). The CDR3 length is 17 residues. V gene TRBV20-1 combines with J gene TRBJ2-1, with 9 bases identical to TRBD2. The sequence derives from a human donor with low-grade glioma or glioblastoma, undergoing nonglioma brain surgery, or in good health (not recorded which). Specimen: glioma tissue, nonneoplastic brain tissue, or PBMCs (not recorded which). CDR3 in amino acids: CSARGMPSAGGINEQFF. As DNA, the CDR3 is TGCAGTGCTAGAGGTATGCCCTCAGCGGGAGGTATCAATGAGCAGTTCTTC.